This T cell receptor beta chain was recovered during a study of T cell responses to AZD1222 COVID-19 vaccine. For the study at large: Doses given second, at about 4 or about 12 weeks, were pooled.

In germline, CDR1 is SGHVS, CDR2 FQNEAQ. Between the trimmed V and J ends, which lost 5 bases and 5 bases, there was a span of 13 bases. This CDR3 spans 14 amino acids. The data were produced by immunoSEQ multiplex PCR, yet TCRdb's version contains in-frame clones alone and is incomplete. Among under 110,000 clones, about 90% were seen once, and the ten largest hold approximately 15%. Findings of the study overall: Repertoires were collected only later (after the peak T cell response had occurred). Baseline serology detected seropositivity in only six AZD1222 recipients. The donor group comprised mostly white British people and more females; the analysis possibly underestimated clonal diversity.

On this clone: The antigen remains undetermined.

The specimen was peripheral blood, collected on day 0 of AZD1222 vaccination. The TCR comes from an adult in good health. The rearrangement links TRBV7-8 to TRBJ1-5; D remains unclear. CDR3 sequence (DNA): TGTGCCAGCAGCCCCTACGCTGCAGATCAGCCCCAGCATTTT. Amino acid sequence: CASSPYAADQPQHF.